These 11 T cell receptor beta chains originate from one sample sequenced in a study of blood T cell repertoires in COVID-19. Only in-frame clones appear in the TCRdb table, and some are missing; sequencing was by immunoSEQ multiplex PCR. The sample has around 130,000 clones; roughly four fifths are singletons. Sequenced: peripheral blood. The origin of the receptors is a woman aged 60-70 years with acute or convalescent COVID-19.

This sequence joins TRBV6-5 and TRBJ2-3, with a weak D call TRBD1 (5 bases). The ends were cut back, 0 bases at V and 2 bases at J, with 9 bases in the middle. Germline CDR1 MNHEY, CDR2 SVGAGI. This CDR3 comprises 15 residues. Here the CDR3 reads CASSYSRQYTDTQYF. CDR3 bases: TGTGCCAGCAGTTACTCGAGACAGTACACAGATACGCAGTATTTT.

The CDR3 DNA follows: TGTGCCAGCAGAGGGACAGCACGAGGTGGAGCTTTCTTT. It is translated as CASRGTARGGAFF. The chain has TRBV25-1 and TRBJ1-1, with TRBD1 matching over 7 bases. The V segment lost 6 bases and the J segment 10 bases; nucleotides outside the gene matches: 11. The CDR3 runs to 13 residues. Germline V gene lookup returns CDR1 MGHDK and CDR2 SYGVNS.

V gene TRBV6-5 combines with J gene TRBJ1-1, with unresolved D. V was cut by 7 bases and J by 1 base, with 13 bases left in between. Germline CDR1 MNHEY, CDR2 SVGAGI. The CDR3 covers 14 residues. CDR3 DNA: TGTGCCAGCATCCGGGAAGGCCCGAACACTGAAGCTTTCTTT. Residues: CASIREGPNTEAFF.

This clone was picked up a small number of times. The CDR3, as DNA: TGTGCCAGCGGGTTGGCGAGGATGAACACTGAAGCTTTCTTT. It is translated as CASGLARMNTEAFF. This chain connects TRBV2 to TRBJ1-1; D gene uncertain. CDR1 and CDR2 from the germline V gene are SNHLY and FYNNEI. Trimming took 8 bases from V and 0 from J, leaving 13 bases between them. This CDR3 comprises 14 residues.

Here the CDR3 DNA reads TGTGCCAGTAGTATTGAGGGTTCGGGAAACATTCAGTACTTC. Translated, it gives CASSIEGSGNIQYF. This chain links TRBV19 with TRBJ2-4, with TRBD2 as a possible D gene (5 bases). This CDR3 spans 14 amino acids. The V gene lost 3 bases and the J gene lost 6 bases, with 12 bases spanning the gap. Germline values: CDR1 LNHDA, CDR2 SQIVND (reference sequence).

The chain uses TRBV18 and TRBJ1-2; 8 bases map to TRBD1. The CDR3 consists of 14 residues. J lost 6 bases, V lost 6 bases, and 9 bases had no gene match. Germline V lookup: CDR1 KGHSH, CDR2 LQKENI. CDR3 protein: CASSPLQGADGYTF. In nucleotides, the CDR3 is TGTGCCAGCTCCCCATTGCAGGGGGCGGATGGCTACACCTTC.

The CDR3 DNA is TGTGCCAGCGCCCCCGGGACAATTTGGGAAAAACTGTTTTTT. This translates into CASAPGTIWEKLFF. The chain combines TRBV28 with TRBJ1-4; D might be TRBD1 (6 bases). Per the germline V gene, CDR1 is MDHEN and CDR2 is SYDVKM. There are 14 residues in the CDR3. V lost 8 bases to trimming and J lost 8 bases, with 18 bases between them.

This CDR3 reads CASSEGLTLLHF. CDR3 nucleotide sequence: TGTGCCAGCAGTGAAGGGTTGACTCTCCTCCACTTT. The chain joins TRBV2 to TRBJ1-6; the D is unclear. Germline V lookup: CDR1 SNHLY, CDR2 FYNNEI. The CDR3 contains 12 residues. V was shortened by 1 base and J by 15 bases, with 10 bases between the two germline ends.

This chain connects TRBV3-1 (or the pseudogene TRBV3-2) to TRBJ1-1; 9 bases agree with TRBD1. The CDR3 extends over 16 amino acids. With 2 bases clipped from V and 1 base from J, the junction kept 5 bases outside the gene matches. In germline, CDR1 is LGHDT, CDR2 YNNKEL (reference sequence). The CDR3 is CASSQSDRGGNTEAFF. The CDR3 region has the DNA TGTGCCAGCAGCCAATCGGACAGGGGAGGGAACACTGAAGCTTTCTTT.

V gene TRBV24-1 combines with J gene TRBJ2-5; weak D call: TRBD1 (6 bases). Trimming pared 4 bases from V and 0 bases from J, leaving 26 bases between. The CDR3 loop spans 20 amino acids. Germline V gene data show CDR1 as KGHDR and CDR2 as SFDVKD. In nucleotides, the CDR3 is TGTGCCACCAGTGACCCCCATTATGGGGAAACAGGGACGTACCAAGAGACCCAGTACTTC. As protein: CATSDPHYGETGTYQETQYF.

This clone showed up just once. This CDR3 reads CATDRDSDYGYTF. The CDR3 DNA reads as TGTGCCACCGACCGGGACAGTGACTATGGCTACACCTTC. This sequence joins TRBV28 and TRBJ1-2; 7 bases map to TRBD1. Per germline, CDR1 MDHEN and CDR2 SYDVKM. The CDR3 loop spans 13 amino acids. V gave up 10 bases and J gave up 3 bases; unmatched junction bases: 8.